A selection of T cell receptor beta chains follows, all from one sample in a study of cytomegalovirus exposure and HLA in healthy donors. The protocol was immunoSEQ multiplex PCR, while the TCRdb copy is restricted to in-frame clones and leaves out a portion. Counted here are approximately 170,000 clones, more than 70% occurring once; the ten biggest clones make up 4.9%. Sequencing used PBMCs. Receptors were obtained from a male donor in good health and CMV-seronegative. Both conserved end residues are part of each CDR3. D genes are given only for firm matches. Not every row has a clone size; where given, it reads once, few, many or a size class.

d_call	v_call	j_call	clone_size	cdr3_aa	cdr3_nt
NA	TRBV4-1	TRBJ1-1	NA	CASSRRGEAFF	TGCGCCAGCAGCCGCAGGGGTGAAGCTTTCTTT
TRBD2	TRBV15	TRBJ2-3	NA	CATSRPTSGSTDTQYF	TGTGCCACCAGCAGACCGACTAGCGGGAGCACAGATACGCAGTATTTT
NA	TRBV7-9	TRBJ1-2	NA	CASSLRGGPGGYTF	TGTGCCAGCAGCTTGCGCGGGGGCCCTGGAGGCTACACCTTC
TRBD1	TRBV5-8	TRBJ1-2	NA	CAFDRGLYGYTF	TGTGCATTCGACAGGGGGCTCTATGGCTACACCTTC
TRBD1	TRBV5-1	TRBJ1-1	NA	CASSPGGTGGFYTEAFF	TGCGCCAGCAGCCCTGGGGGCACAGGGGGCTTTTACACTGAAGCTTTCTTT
TRBD1	TRBV28	TRBJ2-7	NA	CASRPPGQGGYEQYF	TGTGCCAGCAGGCCGCCGGGACAGGGAGGCTACGAGCAGTACTTC
TRBD2	TRBV7-3	TRBJ2-5	few	CASSPGTSGNRETQYF	TGTGCCAGCAGCCCAGGGACTAGCGGGAACCGAGAGACCCAGTACTTC
NA	TRBV19	TRBJ1-2	NA	CASVGLSVYGYTF	TGTGCCAGCGTGGGACTTAGCGTGTATGGCTACACCTTC
NA	TRBV5-1	TRBJ2-7	NA	CASSLATRSYEQYF	TGCGCCAGCAGCTTGGCCACTAGATCCTACGAGCAGTACTTC
TRBD2	TRBV6-6	TRBJ2-1	few	CASNRLATYNEQFF	TGTGCCAGCAACCGACTAGCGACGTACAATGAGCAGTTCTTC
NA	TRBV20-1	TRBJ2-1	NA	CSARQAQFF	TGCAGTGCTAGACAGGCGCAGTTCTTC
TRBD2	TRBV19	TRBJ2-1	NA	CASSSEIAGGQGEQFF	TGTGCCAGTAGTTCCGAGATAGCGGGAGGCCAGGGTGAGCAGTTCTTC
TRBD1	TRBV7-2	TRBJ1-3	NA	CASSLEARQGDTIYF	TGTGCCAGCAGCTTAGAAGCCAGACAGGGGGACACCATATATTTT
NA	TRBV27	TRBJ2-3	NA	CASSLWAVRTDTQYF	TGTGCCAGCAGTTTATGGGCAGTCCGCACAGATACGCAGTATTTT
NA	TRBV5-4	TRBJ1-6	NA	CASSLDINNSPLHF	TGTGCCAGCAGCTTGGACATCAATAATTCACCCCTCCACTTT
NA	TRBV11-2	TRBJ1-2	NA	CASSSDRRYGYTF	TGTGCCAGCAGCTCGGACAGACGATATGGCTACACCTTC
NA	TRBV28	TRBJ2-3	NA	CASSPLSRTDTQYF	TGTGCCAGCAGCCCGTTAAGCCGAACAGATACGCAGTATTTT
NA	TRBV5-1	TRBJ2-3	once	CASSFVGGSTDTQYF	TGCGCCAGCAGCTTCGTGGGGGGAAGCACAGATACGCAGTATTTT
NA	TRBV25-1	TRBJ1-5	few	CASSATASNQPQHF	TGTGCCAGCAGTGCAACAGCTAGCAATCAGCCCCAGCATTTT
NA	TRBV4-1	TRBJ1-1	NA	CASSQGGGRTEAFF	TGCGCCAGCAGCCAAGGGGGAGGGAGAACTGAAGCTTTCTTT
TRBD1	TRBV6-1	TRBJ1-2	NA	CASSGGEGGTYGYTF	TGTGCCAGCAGTGGAGGGGAAGGGGGCACCTATGGCTACACCTTC
NA	TRBV5-1	TRBJ1-3	NA	CASSRQGTLENTIYF	TGCGCCAGCAGCCGGCAGGGAACTCTGGAGAACACCATATATTTT
NA	TRBV5-1	TRBJ1-1	NA	CASSFLQDSNTEAFF	TGCGCCAGCAGCTTTCTGCAGGATTCGAACACTGAAGCTTTCTTT
TRBD1	TRBV10-3	TRBJ1-1	NA	CAISELTGLSEAFF	TGTGCCATCAGTGAGTTGACAGGGTTGAGTGAAGCTTTCTTT
NA	TRBV6-1	TRBJ1-2	NA	CASSVGRTGIHYGYTF	TGTGCCAGCAGTGTCGGTCGTACCGGGATTCACTATGGCTACACCTTC
NA	TRBV5-1	TRBJ1-4	NA	CASARGGNEKLFF	TGCGCCAGCGCAAGAGGGGGTAATGAAAAACTGTTTTTT
TRBD1	TRBV18	TRBJ1-1	NA	CASSPGTGMNTEAFF	TGTGCCAGCTCACCCGGGACAGGGATGAACACTGAAGCTTTCTTT
NA	TRBV7-8	TRBJ1-3	NA	CASSLDRGGNTIYF	TGTGCCAGCAGCTTAGATAGAGGGGGAAACACCATATATTTT
NA	TRBV18	TRBJ1-1	NA	CASSPTGNTEAFF	TGTGCCAGCTCCCCAACAGGGAACACTGAAGCTTTCTTT
TRBD1	TRBV19	TRBJ1-4	few	CASSDRGGEKLFF	TGTGCCAGTTCGGACAGGGGCGGAGAAAAACTGTTTTTT
NA	TRBV4-2	TRBJ2-5	once	CASSQAAGLVSGETQYF	TGTGCCAGCAGCCAAGCGGCCGGTCTCGTAAGCGGAGAGACCCAGTACTTC
NA	TRBV5-1	TRBJ2-2	NA	CASTLTRNTGELFF	TGCGCCAGCACGCTTACCAGGAACACCGGGGAGCTGTTTTTT
TRBD1	TRBV19	TRBJ2-5	few	CASNRGLGETQYF	TGTGCCAGTAACAGGGGATTGGGGGAGACCCAGTACTTC
NA	TRBV9	TRBJ1-4	NA	CASSVGDATNEKLFF	TGTGCCAGCAGCGTAGGCGATGCAACTAATGAAAAACTGTTTTTT
TRBD2	TRBV7-2	TRBJ2-7	NA	CASSQAAGSYEQYF	TGTGCCAGCAGCCAGGCAGCGGGGAGCTACGAGCAGTACTTC
NA	TRBV5-5	TRBJ2-7	NA	CASGWTVSYEQYF	TGTGCCAGCGGCTGGACAGTCTCCTACGAGCAGTACTTC
NA	TRBV18	TRBJ2-7	NA	CASSLPTSPHEQYF	TGTGCCAGCTCACTGCCGACTAGTCCCCACGAGCAGTACTTC
TRBD1	TRBV28	TRBJ1-2	NA	CASTYDRGGPSNYGYTF	TGTGCCAGCACTTACGACAGGGGAGGACCCTCTAACTATGGCTACACCTTC
TRBD1	TRBV30	TRBJ2-7	few	CAWSRDRGQEQYF	TGTGCCTGGAGTAGAGACAGGGGTCAAGAGCAGTACTTC
TRBD2	TRBV5-1	TRBJ2-7	NA	CASSLASGGGYEQYF	TGCGCCAGCAGCTTGGCTAGCGGGGGCGGTTACGAGCAGTACTTC
TRBD2	TRBV6-5	TRBJ2-1	NA	CASSQGLASYNEQFF	TGTGCCAGCAGTCAGGGACTAGCTTCCTACAATGAGCAGTTCTTC
NA	TRBV28	TRBJ1-5	few	CASSSTDQPQHF	TGTGCCAGCAGCTCCACTGATCAGCCCCAGCATTTT